The clone carrying this TCR beta chain was found a few times. The antigen is unknown. The data derive from a study of T cells in Graves' hyperthyroidism and ophthalmopathy. V was clipped by 5 bases and J by 8 bases; unmatched bases: 6. The length of the CDR3 is 14 residues. An absence of ophthalmopathy progression within 18 months meant stable Graves' hyperthyroidism. Using RNA transcripts as the source, TCR beta CDR3 regions were amplified. The HTBI primer set served for first-round RT-PCR of the TCR CDR3. One entry per CDR3 protein, called by TCRdb with MiXCR from the multiplex PCR reads. Of 300,000 to 400,000 distinct CDR3 sequences listed, roughly 13% are singletons. Notes on the study in general: In blood, most of the thyroid clonotypes expanded above 0.001 were also present. Separating ophthalmopathy from stable hyperthyroidism was achieved by a 13 V-J model.

The origin of this receptor is a woman aged 55-69 years with Graves' hyperthyroidism. Sequencing used blood. The rearrangement uses TRBV12-3 or TRBV12-4 and TRBJ1-6; 7 nucleotides line up with TRBD1. CDR3 sequence: CASSVTGTHSPLHF. DNA for the CDR3: TGTGCCAGCAGTGTGACAGGGACGCATTCACCCCTCCACTTT.